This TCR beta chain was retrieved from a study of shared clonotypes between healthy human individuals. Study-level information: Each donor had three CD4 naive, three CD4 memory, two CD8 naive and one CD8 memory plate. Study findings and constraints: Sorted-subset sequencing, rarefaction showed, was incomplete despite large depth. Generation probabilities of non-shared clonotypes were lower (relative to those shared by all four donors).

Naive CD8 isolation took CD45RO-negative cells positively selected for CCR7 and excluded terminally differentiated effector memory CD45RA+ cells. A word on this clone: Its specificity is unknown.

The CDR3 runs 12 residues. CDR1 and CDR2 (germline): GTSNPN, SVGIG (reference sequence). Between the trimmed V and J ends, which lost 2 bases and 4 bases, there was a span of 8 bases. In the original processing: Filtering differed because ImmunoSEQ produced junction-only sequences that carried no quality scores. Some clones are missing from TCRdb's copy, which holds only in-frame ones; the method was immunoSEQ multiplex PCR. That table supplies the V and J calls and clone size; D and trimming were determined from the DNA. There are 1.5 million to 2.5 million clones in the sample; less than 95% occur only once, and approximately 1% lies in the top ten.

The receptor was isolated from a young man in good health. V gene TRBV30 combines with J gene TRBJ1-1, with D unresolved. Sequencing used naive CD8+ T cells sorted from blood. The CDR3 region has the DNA TGTGCCTGGAGTCCACTGAGCACTGAAGCTTTCTTT. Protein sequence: CAWSPLSTEAFF. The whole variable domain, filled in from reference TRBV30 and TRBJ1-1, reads SQTIHQWPATLVQPVGSPLSLECTVEGTSNPNLYWYRQAAGRGLQLLFYSVGIGQISSEVPQNLSASRPQDRQFILSSKKLLLSDSGFYLCAWSPLSTEAFFGQGTRLTVV.